The rows below give T cell receptor beta chains drawn from one sample of a study of T cell responses to AZD1222 COVID-19 vaccine. Profiled with immunoSEQ multiplex PCR; TCRdb holds only in-frame clones, not every one. The repertoire holds 85,000 to 110,000 clones, with 75% to 90% as singletons. The sample consisted of peripheral blood, taken on day 0 of AZD1222 vaccination. The receptors stem from an adult in good health. The CDR3 runs from the conserved cysteine through the conserved F or W. D genes are given only for firm matches. The size of a clone is reported for some rows only, either as once, few or many, or as a class for expanded clones.

J: TRBJ2-7
D: NA
V: TRBV29-1
size: NA
DNA: TGCAGCGTTAACCTTAACAGGGACGAGCAGTACTTC
CDR3: CSVNLNRDEQYF

J: TRBJ2-7
D: NA
V: TRBV11-3
size: few
DNA: TGTGCCAGCAGCTCCCGGGACAATCCCTACGAGCAGTACTTC
CDR3: CASSSRDNPYEQYF

J: TRBJ2-3
D: NA
V: TRBV12-5
size: NA
DNA: TGTGCTAGTGGTTTGGTAATAACTAGCCACACAGATACGCAGTATTTT
CDR3: CASGLVITSHTDTQYF

J: TRBJ1-3
D: NA
V: TRBV7-2
size: once
DNA: TGTGCCAGCAGCTGGGCTGGGGCGGGAAACACCATATATTTT
CDR3: CASSWAGAGNTIYF

J: TRBJ2-2
D: TRBD1
V: TRBV5-1
size: NA
DNA: TGCGCCAGCAGCTTAGCGCAGGGGGCAGTGGGCACCGGGGAGCTGTTTTTT
CDR3: CASSLAQGAVGTGELFF

J: TRBJ1-3
D: TRBD1
V: TRBV18
size: NA
DNA: TGTGCCAGCTCACCCCCGGGACAGAGTCTGAGCTCTGGAAACACCATATATTTT
CDR3: CASSPPGQSLSSGNTIYF

J: TRBJ1-4
D: TRBD1
V: TRBV19
size: NA
DNA: TGTGCCAGTTCAGACAGGGGGGACGAAAAACTGTTTTTT
CDR3: CASSDRGDEKLFF

J: TRBJ1-1
D: NA
V: TRBV20-1
size: NA
DNA: TGCAGTGCTAGACCCAGTGAAGCTTTCTTT
CDR3: CSARPSEAFF

J: TRBJ2-7
D: NA
V: TRBV19
size: NA
DNA: TGTGCCAGTAGTAACCCTGCTGGGGGTTACGAGCAGTACTTC
CDR3: CASSNPAGGYEQYF

J: TRBJ2-3
D: TRBD2
V: TRBV6-2/TRBV6-3
size: medium-sized
DNA: TGTGCCAGCAGTCAGACTAGCGGGGGGGGGCCAGATACGCAGTATTTT
CDR3: CASSQTSGGGPDTQYF

J: TRBJ1-4
D: NA
V: TRBV6-5
size: NA
DNA: TGTGCCAGCTCAAGTAATCCATGGGGGCGCGAAAAACTGTTTTTT
CDR3: CASSSNPWGREKLFF

J: TRBJ2-2
D: NA
V: TRBV11-3
size: NA
DNA: TGTGCCAGCAGTTTGGGGACGGTCGGGGAGCTGTTTTTT
CDR3: CASSLGTVGELFF

J: TRBJ2-7
D: TRBD1
V: TRBV5-1
size: NA
DNA: TGCGCCAGCAGCCCTGGACAGGGGCAGGCCTCGCCGATCTACGAGCAGTACTTC
CDR3: CASSPGQGQASPIYEQYF

J: TRBJ1-2
D: NA
V: TRBV19
size: NA
DNA: TGTGCCAGTAGTATTGGAGCCAGAGGTAACTATGGCTACACCTTC
CDR3: CASSIGARGNYGYTF

J: TRBJ1-1
D: NA
V: TRBV5-1
size: NA
DNA: TGCGCCAGCAGCTTTGACAGCCCGAACACTGAAGCTTTCTTT
CDR3: CASSFDSPNTEAFF

J: TRBJ1-2
D: TRBD1
V: TRBV27
size: NA
DNA: TGTGCCAGCAGCCTTAACCCGGGACAGACCTATGGCTACACCTTC
CDR3: CASSLNPGQTYGYTF

J: TRBJ1-1
D: NA
V: TRBV7-9
size: NA
DNA: TGTGCCAGCAGCCGAACAGCGCTGTACACTGAAGCTTTCTTT
CDR3: CASSRTALYTEAFF

J: TRBJ1-4
D: NA
V: TRBV4-3
size: NA
DNA: TGCGCCAGCAGCCAAGAGGGTAGGGGACGAACAACTAATGAAAAACTGTTTTTT
CDR3: CASSQEGRGRTTNEKLFF

J: TRBJ2-5
D: NA
V: TRBV7-9
size: NA
DNA: TGTGCCAGCAGCTTATTCTTAGAGACCCAGTACTTC
CDR3: CASSLFLETQYF

J: TRBJ2-7
D: TRBD1
V: TRBV5-8
size: NA
DNA: TGTGCCAGCAGCTTGAGGATAGGACAGGGGTACGAGCAGTACTTC
CDR3: CASSLRIGQGYEQYF

J: TRBJ1-1
D: NA
V: TRBV12-3/TRBV12-4
size: NA
DNA: TGTGCCAGCAGTTTAACTGCAAACACTGAAGCTTTCTTT
CDR3: CASSLTANTEAFF

J: TRBJ2-7
D: TRBD1
V: TRBV10-2
size: NA
DNA: TGCGCCAGCAGTTCAGGACAGGGCCTAAACTACGAGCAGTACTTC
CDR3: CASSSGQGLNYEQYF

J: TRBJ1-3
D: NA
V: TRBV18
size: NA
DNA: TGTGCCAGCTCACACGGACAGAACTCTGGAAACACCATATATTTT
CDR3: CASSHGQNSGNTIYF

J: TRBJ1-5
D: TRBD1
V: TRBV10-3
size: NA
DNA: TGTGCCATCAGTGATAGAGAGGGGGCGCGGGATCAGCCCCAGCATTTT
CDR3: CAISDREGARDQPQHF

J: TRBJ2-7
D: NA
V: TRBV9
size: NA
DNA: TGTGCCAGCAGCGTAGATTTTACTAACTACGAGCAGTACTTC
CDR3: CASSVDFTNYEQYF

J: TRBJ1-4
D: TRBD1
V: TRBV24-1
size: NA
DNA: TGTGCCACCAGTGGAGGGACAGGGGATGAAAAACTGTTTTTT
CDR3: CATSGGTGDEKLFF

J: TRBJ2-5
D: NA
V: TRBV11-2
size: many
DNA: TGTGCCAGCAGCTCATGGGAGGTCGGGGAGACCCAGTACTTC
CDR3: CASSSWEVGETQYF

J: TRBJ1-1
D: TRBD1
V: TRBV4-2
size: NA
DNA: TGTGCCAGCAGCACCCCCTCCGGGACAGGGAAGGGGACTGAAGCTTTCTTT
CDR3: CASSTPSGTGKGTEAFF

J: TRBJ1-1
D: NA
V: TRBV5-1
size: NA
DNA: TGCGCCAGCAGCCCATCGGCGGGGAACACTGAAGCTTTCTTT
CDR3: CASSPSAGNTEAFF

J: TRBJ1-5
D: NA
V: TRBV18
size: NA
DNA: TGTGCCAGCTCATCAGGGTATAGCAATCAGCCCCAGCATTTT
CDR3: CASSSGYSNQPQHF

J: TRBJ1-5
D: NA
V: TRBV20-1
size: NA
DNA: TGCAGTGCGAAGGGGAATCAGCCCCAGCATTTT
CDR3: CSAKGNQPQHF

J: TRBJ1-2
D: NA
V: TRBV20-1
size: NA
DNA: TGCAGTGCTTACCCGAACTACACCTTC
CDR3: CSAYPNYTF